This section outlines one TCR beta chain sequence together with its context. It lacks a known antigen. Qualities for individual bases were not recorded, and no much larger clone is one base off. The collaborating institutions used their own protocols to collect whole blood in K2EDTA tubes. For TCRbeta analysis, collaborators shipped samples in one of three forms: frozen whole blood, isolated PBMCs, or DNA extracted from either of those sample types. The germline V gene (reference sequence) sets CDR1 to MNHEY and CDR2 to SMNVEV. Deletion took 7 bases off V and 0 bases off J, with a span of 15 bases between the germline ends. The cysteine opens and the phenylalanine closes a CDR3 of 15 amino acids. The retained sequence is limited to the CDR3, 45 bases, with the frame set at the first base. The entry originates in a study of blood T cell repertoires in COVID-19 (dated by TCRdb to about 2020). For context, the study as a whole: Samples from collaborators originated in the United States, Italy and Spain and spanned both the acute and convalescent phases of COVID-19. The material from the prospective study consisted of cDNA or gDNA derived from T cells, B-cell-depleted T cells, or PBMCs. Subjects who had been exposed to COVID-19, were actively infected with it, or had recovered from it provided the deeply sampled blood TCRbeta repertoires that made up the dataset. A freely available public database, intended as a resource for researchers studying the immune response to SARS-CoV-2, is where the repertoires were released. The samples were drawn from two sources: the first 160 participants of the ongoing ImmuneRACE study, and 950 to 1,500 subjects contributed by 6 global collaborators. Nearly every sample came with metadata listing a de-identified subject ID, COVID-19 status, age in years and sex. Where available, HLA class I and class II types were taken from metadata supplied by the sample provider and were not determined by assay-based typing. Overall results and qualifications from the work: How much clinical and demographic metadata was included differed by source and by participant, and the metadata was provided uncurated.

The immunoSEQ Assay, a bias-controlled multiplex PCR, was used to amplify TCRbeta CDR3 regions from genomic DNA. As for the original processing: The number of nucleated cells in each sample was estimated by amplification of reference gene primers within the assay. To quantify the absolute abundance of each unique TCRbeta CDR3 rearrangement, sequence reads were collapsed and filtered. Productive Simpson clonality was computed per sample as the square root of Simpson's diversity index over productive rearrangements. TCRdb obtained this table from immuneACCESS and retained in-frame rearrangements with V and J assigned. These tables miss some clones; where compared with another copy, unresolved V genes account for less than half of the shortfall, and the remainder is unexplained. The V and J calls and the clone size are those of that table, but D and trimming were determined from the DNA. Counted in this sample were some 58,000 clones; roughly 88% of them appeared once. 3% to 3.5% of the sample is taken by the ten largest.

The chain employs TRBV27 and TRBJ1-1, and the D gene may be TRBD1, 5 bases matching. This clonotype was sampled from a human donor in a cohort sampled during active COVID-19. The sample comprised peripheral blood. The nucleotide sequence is TGTGCCAGCAAGAGACAGCAACTGATGAACACTGAAGCTTTCTTT. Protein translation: CASKRQQLMNTEAFF.